One and the same sample provided the 27 T cell receptor beta chains below, sequenced in a study of T cell responses to AZD1222 COVID-19 vaccine. The protocol was immunoSEQ multiplex PCR, while the TCRdb copy is restricted to in-frame clones and leaves out a portion. The top ten clones hold around 14% of a sample with over 85,000 clones, roughly 90% of them seen once. This specimen consisted of peripheral blood, obtained 28 days after the second AZD1222 dose. These receptor sequences come from an adult who received the AZD1222 COVID-19 vaccine.

The CDR3 region is CASSARDRGSGEQFF. Written as DNA, the CDR3 is TGTGCCAGCTCAGCACGGGACAGGGGGTCAGGTGAGCAGTTCTTC. This rearrangement joins TRBV18 to TRBJ2-1; 11 nucleotides line up with TRBD1. The CDR3 extends over 15 amino acids. Per germline, CDR1 KGHSH and CDR2 LQKENI. V shed 5 bases and J 9 bases; nucleotides not matched to a gene: 9.

The chain links TRBV3-1 (or the pseudogene TRBV3-2) to TRBJ2-7; D is unresolved. V dropped 0 bases and J dropped 4 bases, with 13 bases sitting between them. Germline loops: CDR1 LGHDT, CDR2 YNNKEL (reference sequence). This CDR3 has 15 amino acids. CDR3: CASSQEGWAGYEQYF. The DNA of the CDR3 is TGTGCCAGCAGCCAAGAGGGCTGGGCCGGTTACGAGCAGTACTTC.

This chain joins TRBV6-6 and TRBJ1-4, with 9 bases aligning to TRBD1. The CDR3 runs to 16 residues. In germline, CDR1 is MNHNY, CDR2 SVGAGI (reference sequence). With 3 bases clipped from V and 8 bases from J, the junction kept 10 bases outside the gene matches. The CDR3 coding sequence is TGTGCCAGCAGTTATACAGACAGGGGGTTAGCGGAAAAACTGTTTTTT. Translating gives CASSYTDRGLAEKLFF.

This clone was recorded once. The CDR3 DNA is TGTGCCAGCAGCCTAGGGGGACCTAACTATGGCTACACCTTC. Protein product: CASSLGGPNYGYTF. This chain connects TRBV2 to TRBJ1-2, with D maybe TRBD1 (6 bases). The length of the CDR3 is 14 residues. V gave up 6 bases and J gave up 0 bases, with 11 bases separating them. Germline CDR1 is SNHLY and CDR2 is FYNNEI.

The chain has TRBV7-9 and TRBJ1-2; D not resolved. The CDR3 runs to 11 residues. Trimming cost V 5 bases and J 8 bases, with 9 bases left between them. Looked up from germline, CDR1 is SEHNR and CDR2 is FQNEAQ (reference sequence). CDR3 region: CASSLSEGYTF. DNA of the CDR3: TGTGCCAGCAGCCTGTCGGAGGGCTACACCTTC.

This clone was picked up one time. The V gene is TRBV7-9, the J gene TRBJ2-5, with no clear D. This CDR3 is 13 amino acids long. Germline V gives CDR1 SEHNR, CDR2 FQNEAQ (reference sequence). Trimming left V 2 bases short and J 4 bases short, with 8 bases between. This CDR3 is CASSLLGPETQYF. In nucleotides, the CDR3 is TGTGCCAGCAGCTTATTAGGGCCAGAGACCCAGTACTTC. Full variable domain (outside the CDR3, taken from reference TRBV7-9 and TRBJ2-5): DTGVSQNPRHKITKRGQNVTFRCDPISEHNRLYWYRQTLGQGPEFLTYFQNEAQLEKSRLLSDRFSAERPKGSFSTLEIQRTEQGDSAMYLCASSLLGPETQYFGPGTRLLVL.

The gene calls are TRBV6-5 and TRBJ1-3; possibly TRBD1 for D (6 bases). The germline V and J ends were trimmed by 7 bases and 2 bases, with 9 bases remaining between them. The CDR3 has 13 residues. The germline CDR1 and CDR2 sequences are MNHEY and SVGAGI. For the CDR3, the DNA is TGTGCCAGCATAGGGGGAACTGGAAACACCATATATTTT. This codes for CASIGGTGNTIYF.

The chain is built from TRBV9 and TRBJ2-3; 7 bases match TRBD2. Germline CDR1 reads SGDLS; CDR2 reads YYNGEE. The CDR3 runs to 15 residues. The trim removed 4 bases at V and 1 base at J, leaving 6 bases unmatched. Here the CDR3 reads CASSPSGVRTDTQYF. The DNA of the CDR3 is TGTGCCAGCAGCCCTAGCGGAGTCCGCACAGATACGCAGTATTTT.

This clone was recorded only once. CDR3 sequence: CAIPPGTGGGETQYF. As DNA, the CDR3 is TGTGCCATTCCCCCCGGGACAGGGGGAGGCGAGACCCAGTACTTC. The chain couples TRBV6-1 to TRBJ2-5; 11 positions match TRBD1. This CDR3 has 15 amino acids. With V trimmed by 10 bases and J by 5 bases, 12 bases remained unmatched. Per germline, CDR1 MNHNS and CDR2 SASEGT.

The CDR3 region is CASKDWDYTDTQYF. DNA of the CDR3: TGTGCCAGTAAAGACTGGGACTACACAGATACGCAGTATTTT. The genes are TRBV2 and TRBJ2-3; 7 nucleotides align to TRBD2. V shed 9 bases and J 2 bases; nucleotides not matched to a gene: 8. CDR3 length: 14 residues. From germline, CDR1 is SNHLY and CDR2 FYNNEI.

A single count supports this clone. This chain links TRBV19 with TRBJ2-3; a weak D match, TRBD1 (6 bases). This CDR3 comprises 11 residues. The V gene lost 7 bases and the J gene lost 5 bases, with 7 bases spanning the gap. Germline CDR1 LNHDA, CDR2 SQIVND (reference sequence). DNA of the CDR3: TGTGCCAGTAAAGGGGGAGATACGCAGTATTTT. It yields the protein CASKGGDTQYF.

This clone was observed a single time. The chain combines TRBV6-5 with TRBJ2-5, with D possibly matching TRBD1 (5 bases). The CDR3 is 14 amino acids. Germline CDR1 MNHEY, CDR2 SVGAGI. Trimming shortened V by 8 bases and J by 4 bases, and 17 bases separated the two germline ends. The CDR3 region is CASGPIERGETQYF. In DNA form, the CDR3 reads TGTGCCAGCGGGCCCATCGAAAGGGGAGAGACCCAGTACTTC.

CDR3 nucleotides: TGTGCCAGCAGTGCCCCGACACTAGCACCCGAGCAGTACTTC. Translating it yields CASSAPTLAPEQYF. The chain couples TRBV27 to TRBJ2-7; TRBD2 might be the D (6 bases). V shed 5 bases and J shed 6 bases, with 17 bases lying between them. Looked up from germline, CDR1 is MNHEY and CDR2 is SMNVEV (reference sequence). CDR3 length: 14 amino acids.

The V gene is TRBV5-1, the J gene TRBJ1-1; TRBD1 might be the D (5 bases). The CDR3 has 14 amino acids. Trimming removed 4 bases from V and 2 bases from J, with 12 bases in between. The V gene's germline CDR1 is SGHRS and CDR2 YFSETQ. CDR3 loop: CASSIGERNTEAFF. Here the CDR3 DNA reads TGCGCCAGCAGCATAGGGGAAAGAAACACTGAAGCTTTCTTT.

V usage is TRBV6-2 or TRBV6-3 and J usage is TRBJ1-1; D gene uncertain. In germline, CDR1 is MNHEY, CDR2 SVGEGT. The CDR3 runs 14 residues. V gave up 0 bases and J gave up 11 bases, with 16 bases separating them. The CDR3 coding sequence is TGTGCCAGCAGTTACTCGTCCACCCCTGTTAGGGCTTTCTTT. Protein sequence: CASSYSSTPVRAFF.

The chain carries TRBV6-5 and TRBJ1-2, with D unclear. The CDR3 runs 12 residues. From germline, CDR1 is MNHEY and CDR2 SVGAGI. The V and J ends lost 6 bases and 4 bases respectively, with 9 bases between them. CDR3 residues: CASSFSGYGYTF. The CDR3 nucleotides are TGTGCCAGCAGCTTTTCGGGCTATGGCTACACCTTC.

The chain uses TRBV2 and TRBJ2-4, with 8 positions matching TRBD1. This CDR3 is 14 amino acids long. V gave up 5 bases and J gave up 5 bases; unmatched junction bases: 5. Per germline, CDR1 SNHLY and CDR2 FYNNEI. This CDR3 is CASSPTGDQNIQYF. Written as DNA, the CDR3 is TGTGCCAGCAGTCCGACAGGGGACCAAAACATTCAGTACTTC.

The chain is built from TRBV19 and TRBJ1-1; unclear D gene. Germline CDR1 reads LNHDA; CDR2 reads SQIVND (reference sequence). The length of the CDR3 is 14 residues. Trimming left V 1 base short and J 2 bases short, with 8 bases between. The CDR3 sequence is CASSIAMGNTEAFF. The CDR3 DNA reads TGTGCCAGTAGTATAGCGATGGGTAACACTGAAGCTTTCTTT.

This chain joins TRBV18 and TRBJ2-7; 16 bases are a match to TRBD2. CDR1 and CDR2 (germline): KGHSH, LQKENI. The CDR3 consists of 16 residues. V shed 3 bases, J shed 2 bases, and the junction held 1 base outside the gene matches. DNA of the CDR3: TGTGCCAGCTCACCTGGGACTAGCGGGAGGGCCTACGAGCAGTACTTC. Translation: CASSPGTSGRAYEQYF.

CDR3 sequence: CASSHNLHRVGYGYTF. In DNA, the CDR3 is TGTGCCAGCAGTCATAACCTCCACAGGGTGGGCTATGGCTACACCTTC. This chain connects TRBV27 to TRBJ1-2; possibly TRBD1 for D (6 bases). Germline lookup yields CDR1 MNHEY and CDR2 SMNVEV (reference sequence). V was cut by 5 bases and J by 4 bases, with 20 bases left in between. The CDR3 totals 16 residues.

The genes are TRBV7-9 and TRBJ1-5, with a weak D call TRBD1 (5 bases). CDR3 length: 13 residues. CDR1 SEHNR and CDR2 FQNEAQ come from the germline V gene (reference sequence). The V gene lost 4 bases and the J gene lost 5 bases, with 9 bases spanning the gap. The CDR3 loop reads CASSYQGDQPQHF. The CDR3 nucleotides read TGTGCCAGCAGCTACCAGGGAGATCAGCCCCAGCATTTT.

This rearrangement joins TRBV10-3 to TRBJ1-5; 9 nucleotides align to TRBD1. The CDR3 has 15 residues. Germline CDR1 reads ENHRY; CDR2 reads SYGVKD. The J segment lost 5 bases and the V segment lost 8 bases, leaving 10 bases of the junction unmatched. The CDR3 region has the DNA TGTGCCATCGGCGATCCGGGACAGGGATATCAGCCCCAGCATTTT. Translation gives CAIGDPGQGYQPQHF.

The rearrangement links TRBV11-1 to TRBJ1-4; possible D gene TRBD1, 5 bases. V dropped 5 bases and J dropped 4 bases, with 11 bases sitting between them. CDR1 SGHAT and CDR2 FQDESV come from the germline V gene (reference sequence). This CDR3 comprises 14 residues. CDR3 residues: CASSPGRNNEKLFF. The CDR3 DNA follows: TGTGCCAGCAGCCCGGGACGGAATAATGAAAAACTGTTTTTT.

The V call is TRBV9, the J call TRBJ2-6, with a weak D call TRBD1 (6 bases). Germline CDR1 and CDR2: SGDLS and YYNGEE. The CDR3 is 16 residues long. V lost 3 bases and J 0 bases, leaving 10 bases between the germline ends. CDR3 bases: TGTGCCAGCAGCGGAACAGGGAGCTCTGGGGCCAACGTCCTGACTTTC. Translating gives CASSGTGSSGANVLTF. Together with reference TRBV9 and TRBJ2-6, the CDR3 gives the full variable domain: DSGVTQTPKHLITATGQRVTLRCSPRSGDLSVYWYQQSLDQGLQFLIQYYNGEERAKGNILERFSAQQFPDLHSELNLSSLELGDSALYFCASSGTGSSGANVLTFGAGSRLTVL.

The gene calls are TRBV5-6 and TRBJ1-5; possibly TRBD1 for D (6 bases). Trimming pared 4 bases from V and 5 bases from J, leaving 16 bases between. Germline CDR1 reads SGHDT; CDR2 reads YYEEEE. The length of the CDR3 is 15 residues. DNA for the CDR3: TGTGCCAGCAGCCTGGGGGGCGGATCCCATCAGCCCCAGCATTTT. It yields the protein CASSLGGGSHQPQHF.

This clone was detected a few times. The chain couples TRBV7-2 to TRBJ2-1; possible D gene TRBD2, 5 bases. The CDR3 runs 16 residues. V lost 5 bases to trimming and J lost 2 bases, with 16 bases between them. CDR1 and CDR2 (germline): SGHTA, FQGNSA. Here the CDR3 DNA reads TGTGCCAGCAGCCCAGGAGGTAGCAGGACCTACAATGAGCAGTTCTTC. Its translation is CASSPGGSRTYNEQFF.

This chain connects TRBV27 to TRBJ1-6; 10 bases align to TRBD1. Trimming cost V 5 bases and J 3 bases; bases outside gene matches: 7. The CDR3 has 17 residues. Germline V CDR1 and CDR2: MNHEY, SMNVEV (reference sequence). The CDR3 region has the DNA TGTGCCAGCAGTCCCGACAGGGGGCTCCTCTATAATTCACCCCTCCACTTT. Translated: CASSPDRGLLYNSPLHF.